This T cell receptor (beta chain) was observed in a study of blood T cells in healthy people across ages. CDR3 length: 14 residues. From germline, CDR1 is MNHEY and CDR2 SVGEGT. Trimming removed 7 bases from V and 8 bases from J; junction bases left unmatched: 9. Study-level points and caveats: The study found more naive CD4+ cells and higher diversity in long-lived than aged donors. Older age went with lower TCR beta diversity per million T cells, in a roughly linear way.

This clonotype has a handful of counts. Its antigen is unknown. For the second PCR, which ran for roughly 7 to 11 cycles, a sample-barcoded 5' primer and a J-beta primer mix were used. CDR3-containing paired-end reads numbered at least 3 million in each sample. MiXCR, run by TCRdb on the 5' RACE reads, gives a single entry per CDR3 protein. Of about 1 million distinct CDR3 sequences detected, roughly 45% appear once; the ten largest clones hold approximately 20%. Sequencing was carried out using blood. The receptor was derived from a woman aged 55 to 70 in good health. This chain links TRBV6-2 or TRBV6-3 with TRBJ2-1; 9 positions match TRBD2. DNA for the CDR3: TGTGCCAGCACCCCCGGACTAGCGAGGGATGAGCAGTTCTTC. This sequence encodes CASTPGLARDEQFF.